Included here is one T cell receptor beta chain sequence, with context. The repertoire was sequenced with immunoSEQ multiplex PCR; TCRdb's copy has only in-frame clones and lacks some. The sample lists 150,000 to 200,000 clones, roughly 80% seen once, with approximately 11% in the top ten. The data belong to a study of blood T cell repertoires in COVID-19. Turning to the study itself: PBMCs, B-cell-depleted T cells, or T cells provided the cDNA or gDNA that made up the material.

This CDR3 has 14 amino acids. V dropped 5 bases and J dropped 7 bases, with 13 bases sitting between them. Germline V CDR1 and CDR2: KGHDR, SFDVKD. Living in 24 US areas, the participants were between 18 and 89 years of age. Self-reported history from a screening survey and questionnaire set each donor's cohort. The clonotype comes from a man between 45 and 60 years old who had recovered from COVID-19. The rearrangement uses TRBV24-1 and TRBJ1-4; no reliable D call. The specimen was PBMCs or T cells enriched from blood (not recorded which). The DNA for the CDR3 is TGTGCCACCAGTGGAGCCGGGGAGGGTGAAAAACTGTTTTTT. This gives the protein CATSGAGEGEKLFF.